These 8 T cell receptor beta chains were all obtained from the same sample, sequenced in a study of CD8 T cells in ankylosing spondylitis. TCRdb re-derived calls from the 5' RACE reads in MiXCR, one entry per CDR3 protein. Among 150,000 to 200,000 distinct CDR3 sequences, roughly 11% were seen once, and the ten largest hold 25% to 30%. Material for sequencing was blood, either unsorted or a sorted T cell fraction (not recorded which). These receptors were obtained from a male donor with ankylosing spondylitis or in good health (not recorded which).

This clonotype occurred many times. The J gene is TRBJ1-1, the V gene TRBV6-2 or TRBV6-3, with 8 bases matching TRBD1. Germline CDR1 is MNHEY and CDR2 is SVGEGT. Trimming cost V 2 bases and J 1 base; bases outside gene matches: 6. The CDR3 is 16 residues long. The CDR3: CASSYAIGQGNTEAFF. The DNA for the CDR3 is TGTGCCAGCAGTTACGCCATCGGACAGGGGAACACTGAAGCTTTCTTT.

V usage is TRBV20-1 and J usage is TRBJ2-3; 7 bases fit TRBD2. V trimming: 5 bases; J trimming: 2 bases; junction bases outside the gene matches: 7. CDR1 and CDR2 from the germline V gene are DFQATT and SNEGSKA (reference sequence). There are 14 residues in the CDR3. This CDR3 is CSAALGTTTDTQYF. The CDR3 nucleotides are TGCAGTGCTGCTCTCGGGACTACCACAGATACGCAGTATTTT.

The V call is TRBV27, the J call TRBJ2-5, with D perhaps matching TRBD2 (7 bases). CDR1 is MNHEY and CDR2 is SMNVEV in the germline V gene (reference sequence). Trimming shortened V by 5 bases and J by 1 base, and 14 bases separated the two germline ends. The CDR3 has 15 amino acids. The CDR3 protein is CASSAWRGPQETQYF. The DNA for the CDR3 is TGTGCCAGCAGTGCCTGGCGGGGGCCCCAAGAGACCCAGTACTTC.

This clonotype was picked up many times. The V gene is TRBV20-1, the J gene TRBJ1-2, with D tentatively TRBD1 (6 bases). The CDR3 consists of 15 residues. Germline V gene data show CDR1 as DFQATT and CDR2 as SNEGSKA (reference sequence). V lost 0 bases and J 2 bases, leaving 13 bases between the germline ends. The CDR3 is CSARDLDRWNYGYTF. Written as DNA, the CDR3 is TGCAGTGCTAGAGATCTAGACAGGTGGAACTATGGCTACACCTTC.

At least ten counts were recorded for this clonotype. The CDR3 DNA is TGCGCCAGCAGAGTCGGGACATCTCTTAACGAGCAGTACTTC. This encodes CASRVGTSLNEQYF. The V and J genes are TRBV5-1 and TRBJ2-7, with D possibly matching TRBD1 (6 bases). The V gene's germline CDR1 is SGHRS and CDR2 YFSETQ. The CDR3 consists of 14 residues. Trimming removed 5 bases from V and 5 bases from J, with 17 bases in between.

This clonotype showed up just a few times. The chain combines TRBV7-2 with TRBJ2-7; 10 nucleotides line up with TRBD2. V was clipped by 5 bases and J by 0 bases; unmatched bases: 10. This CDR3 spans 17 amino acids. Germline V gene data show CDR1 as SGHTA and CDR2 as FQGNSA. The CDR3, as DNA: TGTGCCAGCAGCACCCGGACTAGCGGAAAATCCTCCTACGAGCAGTACTTC. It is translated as CASSTRTSGKSSYEQYF.

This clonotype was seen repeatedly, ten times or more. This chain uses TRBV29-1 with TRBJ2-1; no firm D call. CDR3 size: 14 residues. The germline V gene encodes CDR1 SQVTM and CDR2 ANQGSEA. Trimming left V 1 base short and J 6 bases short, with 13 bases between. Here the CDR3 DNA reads TGCAGCGTTGAAGTAGGTCCGCAAAGCAATGAGCAGTTCTTC. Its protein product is CSVEVGPQSNEQFF.

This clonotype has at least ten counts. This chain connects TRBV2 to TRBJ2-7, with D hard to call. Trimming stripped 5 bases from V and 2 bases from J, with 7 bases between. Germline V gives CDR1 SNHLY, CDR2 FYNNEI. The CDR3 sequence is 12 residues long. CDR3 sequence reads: CASSKGPYEQYF. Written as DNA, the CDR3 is TGTGCCAGCAGTAAAGGGCCCTACGAGCAGTACTTC.